This T cell receptor beta chain was documented in a study of blood T cell repertoires in COVID-19. Those enrolled, adults aged roughly 18 to 95 years, came from around 25 US areas. Cohorts were based on clinical histories the participants reported. Data came from immunoSEQ multiplex PCR; TCRdb stores just in-frame clones and leaves some out. The table lists 200,000 to 250,000 clones, 75% to 90% of them singletons. The CDR3 runs to 18 residues. Germline trimming cut 1 base from V and 4 bases from J; bases unmatched to any gene: 11. Germline V gene data show CDR1 as MNHEY and CDR2 as SMNVEV (reference sequence).

The sequencing sample was made of PBMCs or T cells enriched from blood (not recorded which). The gene calls are TRBV27 and TRBJ2-3, with 10 bases aligning to TRBD2. The TCR comes from a woman under 30 in a cohort exposed to, infected with or recovered from COVID-19 (not recorded which). The CDR3 sequence is CASSLLTAGGPEADTQYF. CDR3 nucleotides: TGTGCCAGCAGTTTATTAACAGCGGGAGGGCCTGAAGCAGATACGCAGTATTTT.